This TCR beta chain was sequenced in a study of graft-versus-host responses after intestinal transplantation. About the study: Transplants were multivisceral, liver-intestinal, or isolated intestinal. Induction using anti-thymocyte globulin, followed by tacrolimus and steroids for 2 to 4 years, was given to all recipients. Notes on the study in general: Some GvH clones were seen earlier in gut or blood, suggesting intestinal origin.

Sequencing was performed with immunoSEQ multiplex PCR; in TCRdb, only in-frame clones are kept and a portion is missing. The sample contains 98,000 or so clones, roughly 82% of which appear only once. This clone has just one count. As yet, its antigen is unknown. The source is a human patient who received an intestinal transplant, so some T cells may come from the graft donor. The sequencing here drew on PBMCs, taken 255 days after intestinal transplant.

In nucleotides, the CDR3 is TGTGCCAGCAGCTTGGCAGGGGGAGAGACCCAGTACTTC. Translation: CASSLAGGETQYF. The V call is TRBV5-6, the J call TRBJ2-5; 7 positions match TRBD1. J gave up 4 bases and V 0 bases, and 0 bases lay outside the gene matches. This CDR3 has 13 residues. In germline, CDR1 is SGHDT, CDR2 YYEEEE.